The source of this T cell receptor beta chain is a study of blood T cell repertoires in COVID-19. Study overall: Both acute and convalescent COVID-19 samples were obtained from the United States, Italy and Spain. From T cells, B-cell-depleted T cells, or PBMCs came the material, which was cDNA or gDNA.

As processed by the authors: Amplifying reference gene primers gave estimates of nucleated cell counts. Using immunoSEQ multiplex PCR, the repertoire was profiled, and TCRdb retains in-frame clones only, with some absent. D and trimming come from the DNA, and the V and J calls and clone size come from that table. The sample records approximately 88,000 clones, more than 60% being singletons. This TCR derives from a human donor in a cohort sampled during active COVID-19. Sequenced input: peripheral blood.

CDR3 DNA: TGTGCCAGCAGCTTGCAGGGATGGAATTCACCCCTCCACTTT. Translation: CASSLQGWNSPLHF. The rearrangement links TRBV7-3 to TRBJ1-6, with D possibly TRBD1 on 5 matching bases. V was pared by 3 bases and J by 7 bases, with 10 bases between. Germline values: CDR1 SGHTA, CDR2 FQGTGA. This CDR3 has 14 amino acids.